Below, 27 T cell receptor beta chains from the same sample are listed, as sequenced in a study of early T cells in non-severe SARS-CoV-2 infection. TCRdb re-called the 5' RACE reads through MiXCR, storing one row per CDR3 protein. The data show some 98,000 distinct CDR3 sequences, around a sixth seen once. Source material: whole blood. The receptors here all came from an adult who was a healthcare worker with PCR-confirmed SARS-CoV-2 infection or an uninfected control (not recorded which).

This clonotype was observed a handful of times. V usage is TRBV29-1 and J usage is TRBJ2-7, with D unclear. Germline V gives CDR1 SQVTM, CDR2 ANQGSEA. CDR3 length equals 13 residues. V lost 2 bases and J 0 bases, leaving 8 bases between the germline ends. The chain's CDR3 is CSVESEISYEQYF. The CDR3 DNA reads TGCAGCGTTGAATCAGAGATCTCCTACGAGCAGTACTTC.

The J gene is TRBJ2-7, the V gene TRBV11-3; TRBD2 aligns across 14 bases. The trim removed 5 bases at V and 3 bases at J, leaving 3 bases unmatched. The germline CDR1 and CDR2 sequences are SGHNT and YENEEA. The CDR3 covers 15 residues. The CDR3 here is CASSEGLAGVYEQYF. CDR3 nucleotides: TGTGCCAGCAGCGAGGGACTAGCGGGAGTCTACGAGCAGTACTTC.

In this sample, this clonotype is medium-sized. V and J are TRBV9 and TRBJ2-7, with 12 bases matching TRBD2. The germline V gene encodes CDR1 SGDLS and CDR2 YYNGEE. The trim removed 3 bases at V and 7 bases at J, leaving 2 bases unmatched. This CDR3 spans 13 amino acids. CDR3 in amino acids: CASSAGTSGEQYF. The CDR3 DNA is TGTGCCAGCAGCGCAGGGACTAGCGGGGAGCAGTACTTC.

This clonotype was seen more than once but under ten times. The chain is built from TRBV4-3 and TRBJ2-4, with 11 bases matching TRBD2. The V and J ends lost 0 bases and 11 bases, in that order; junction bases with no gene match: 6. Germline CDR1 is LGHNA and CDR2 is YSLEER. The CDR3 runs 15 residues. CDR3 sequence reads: CASSQDVTSGNLQYF. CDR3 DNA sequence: TGCGCCAGCAGCCAAGATGTGACTAGCGGGAATCTTCAGTACTTC.

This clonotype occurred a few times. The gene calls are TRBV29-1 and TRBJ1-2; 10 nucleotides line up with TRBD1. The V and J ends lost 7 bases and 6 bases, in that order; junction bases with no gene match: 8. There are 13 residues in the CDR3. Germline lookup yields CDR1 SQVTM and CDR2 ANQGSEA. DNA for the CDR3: TGCAGCGACGGGACAGGGGACTTTGATGGCTACACCTTC. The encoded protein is CSDGTGDFDGYTF. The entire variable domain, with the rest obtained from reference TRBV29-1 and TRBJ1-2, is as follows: SAVISQKPSRDICQRGTSLTIQCQVDSQVTMMFWYRQQPGQSLTLIATANQGSEATYESGFVIDKFPISRPNLTFSTLTVSNMSPEDSSIYLCSDGTGDFDGYTFGSGTRLTVV.

The CDR3 region has the DNA TGTGCCAGCAGCTCCGGAGCCCGTAGGGAAAAACTGTTTTTT. Protein sequence: CASSSGARREKLFF. This rearrangement joins TRBV13 to TRBJ1-4; unclear D gene. Germline V lookup: CDR1 PRHDT, CDR2 FYEKMQ (reference sequence). The CDR3 runs to 14 residues. V shed 4 bases and J shed 8 bases, with 14 bases lying between them. The full variable domain, completed using reference TRBV13 and TRBJ1-4, is AAGVIQSPRHLIKEKRETATLKCYPIPRHDTVYWYQQGPGQDPQFLISFYEKMQSDKGSIPDRFSAQQFSDYHSELNMSSLELGDSALYFCASSSGARREKLFFGSGTQLSVL.

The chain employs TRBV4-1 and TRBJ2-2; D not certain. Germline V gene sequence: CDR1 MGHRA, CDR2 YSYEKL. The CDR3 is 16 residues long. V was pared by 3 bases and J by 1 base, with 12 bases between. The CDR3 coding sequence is TGCGCCAGCAGCCACTACCTTGGGGTGAACACCGGGGAGCTGTTTTTT. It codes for CASSHYLGVNTGELFF.

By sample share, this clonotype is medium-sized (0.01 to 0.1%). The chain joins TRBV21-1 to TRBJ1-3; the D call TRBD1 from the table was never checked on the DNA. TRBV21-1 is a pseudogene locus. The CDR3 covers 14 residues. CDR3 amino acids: CASRDRGSGNTIYF. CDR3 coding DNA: TGTGCCAGCAGGGACAGGGGCTCTGGAAACACCATATATTTT.

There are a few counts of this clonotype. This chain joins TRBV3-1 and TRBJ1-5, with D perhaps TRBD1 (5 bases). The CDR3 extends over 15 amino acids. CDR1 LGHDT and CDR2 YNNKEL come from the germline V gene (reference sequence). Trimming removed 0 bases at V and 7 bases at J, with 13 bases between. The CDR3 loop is CASSQDGGADQPQHF. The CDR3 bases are TGTGCCAGCAGCCAAGACGGAGGGGCGGACCAGCCCCAGCATTTT.

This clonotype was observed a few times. The CDR3 loop is CASSFLEGAFYEQYF. CDR3 in DNA: TGTGCCAGCAGTTTCTTAGAGGGGGCCTTCTACGAGCAGTACTTC. The gene calls are TRBV12-3 or TRBV12-4 and TRBJ2-7; 7 positions match TRBD1. J lost 3 bases, V lost 3 bases, and 8 bases had no gene match. CDR3 length: 15 residues.

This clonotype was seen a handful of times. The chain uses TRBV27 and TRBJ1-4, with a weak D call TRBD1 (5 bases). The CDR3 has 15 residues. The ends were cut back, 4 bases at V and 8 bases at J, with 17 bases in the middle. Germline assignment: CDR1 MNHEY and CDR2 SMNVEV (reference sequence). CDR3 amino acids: CASSWDRRGGEKLFF. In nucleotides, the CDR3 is TGTGCCAGCAGTTGGGATAGGAGGGGCGGAGAAAAACTGTTTTTT.

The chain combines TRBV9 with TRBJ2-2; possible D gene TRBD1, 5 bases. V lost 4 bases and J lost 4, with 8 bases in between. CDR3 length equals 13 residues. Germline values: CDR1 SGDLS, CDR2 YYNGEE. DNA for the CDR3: TGTGCCAGCAGCCCCCAGGGCACCGGGGAGCTGTTTTTT. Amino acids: CASSPQGTGELFF.

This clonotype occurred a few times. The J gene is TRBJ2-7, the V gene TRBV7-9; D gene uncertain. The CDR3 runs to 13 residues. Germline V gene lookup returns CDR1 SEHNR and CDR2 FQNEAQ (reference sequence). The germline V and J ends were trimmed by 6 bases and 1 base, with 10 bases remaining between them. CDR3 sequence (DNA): TGTGCCAGCAGTACGATACGGTCCTACGAGCAGTACTTC. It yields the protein CASSTIRSYEQYF. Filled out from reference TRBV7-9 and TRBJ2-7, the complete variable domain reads DTGVSQNPRHKITKRGQNVTFRCDPISEHNRLYWYRQTLGQGPEFLTYFQNEAQLEKSRLLSDRFSAERPKGSFSTLEIQRTEQGDSAMYLCASSTIRSYEQYFGPGTRLTVT.

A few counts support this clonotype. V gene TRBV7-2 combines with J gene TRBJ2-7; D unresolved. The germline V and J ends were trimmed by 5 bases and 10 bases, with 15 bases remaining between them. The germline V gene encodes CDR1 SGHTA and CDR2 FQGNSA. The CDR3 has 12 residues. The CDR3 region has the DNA TGTGCCAGCAGCCCCCGATTCTTCCTTCAGTACTTC. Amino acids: CASSPRFFLQYF.

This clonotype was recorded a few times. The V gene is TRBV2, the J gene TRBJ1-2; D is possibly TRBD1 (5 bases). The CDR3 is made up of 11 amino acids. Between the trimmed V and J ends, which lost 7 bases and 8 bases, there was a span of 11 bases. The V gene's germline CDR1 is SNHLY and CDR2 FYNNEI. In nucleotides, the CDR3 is TGTGCCAGCATGGGGCGGACGGGCTACACCTTC. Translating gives CASMGRTGYTF.

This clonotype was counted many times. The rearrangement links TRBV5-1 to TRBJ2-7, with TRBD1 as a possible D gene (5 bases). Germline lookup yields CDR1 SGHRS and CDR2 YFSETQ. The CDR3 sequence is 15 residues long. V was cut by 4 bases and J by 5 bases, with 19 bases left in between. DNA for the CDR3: TGCGCCAGCAGCCTACAGCCCCAGGGTGAGGACGAGCAGTACTTC. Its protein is CASSLQPQGEDEQYF.

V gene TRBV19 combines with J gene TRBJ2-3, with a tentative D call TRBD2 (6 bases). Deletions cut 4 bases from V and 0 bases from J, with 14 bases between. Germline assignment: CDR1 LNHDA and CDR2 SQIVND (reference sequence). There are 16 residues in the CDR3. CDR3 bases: TGTGCCAGTAGTAGAAGGACGGGGACTAGCACAGATACGCAGTATTTT. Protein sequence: CASSRRTGTSTDTQYF.

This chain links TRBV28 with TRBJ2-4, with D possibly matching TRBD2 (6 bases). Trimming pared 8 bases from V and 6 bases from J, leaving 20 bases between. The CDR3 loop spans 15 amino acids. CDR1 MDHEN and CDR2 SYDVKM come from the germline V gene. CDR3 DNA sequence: TGTGCCAGCCGACCCCGAGGGGTGGGGGGAAACATTCAGTACTTC. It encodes CASRPRGVGGNIQYF.

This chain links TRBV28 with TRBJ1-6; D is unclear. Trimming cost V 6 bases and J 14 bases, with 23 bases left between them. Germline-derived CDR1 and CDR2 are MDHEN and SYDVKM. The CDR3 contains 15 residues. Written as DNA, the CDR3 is TGTGCCAGCAGCTCGCCCACTGAAACCAGCCTGACCCTCCACTTT. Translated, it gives CASSSPTETSLTLHF.

The CDR3 DNA follows: TGTGCCAGCAGTGAAGCGCGCGGACAGGGGAAGAGGTCTGGAAACACCATATATTTT. Protein sequence: CASSEARGQGKRSGNTIYF. This sequence joins TRBV2 and TRBJ1-3; 9 bases are a match to TRBD1. Germline loops: CDR1 SNHLY, CDR2 FYNNEI. V trimming: 0 bases; J trimming: 1 base; junction bases outside the gene matches: 10. The CDR3 is 19 residues long.

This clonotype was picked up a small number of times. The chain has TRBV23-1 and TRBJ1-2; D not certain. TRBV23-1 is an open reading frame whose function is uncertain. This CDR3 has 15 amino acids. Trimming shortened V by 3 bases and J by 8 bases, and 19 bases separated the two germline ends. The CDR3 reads CASSHHGPGASGYTF. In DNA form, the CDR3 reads TGCGCCAGCAGTCATCACGGACCGGGAGCGTCCGGCTACACCTTC.

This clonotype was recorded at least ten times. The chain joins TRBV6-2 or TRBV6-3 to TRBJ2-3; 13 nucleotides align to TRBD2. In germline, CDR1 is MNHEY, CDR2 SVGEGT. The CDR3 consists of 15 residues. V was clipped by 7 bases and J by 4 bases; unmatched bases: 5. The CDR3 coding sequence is TGTGCCAGCACAGACGGGACTAGCGGGGCAGATACGCAGTATTTT. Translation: CASTDGTSGADTQYF.

Here the CDR3 DNA reads TGTGCCAGCAGCCCCATTCCGACAAGGGACGGCTACACCTTC. This encodes CASSPIPTRDGYTF. The chain recombines TRBV7-9 with TRBJ1-2; TRBD1 is a possible D gene (5 bases). The germline gives CDR1 SEHNR, CDR2 FQNEAQ (reference sequence). This CDR3 is 14 amino acids long. V was clipped by 5 bases and J by 8 bases, with 18 bases between them.

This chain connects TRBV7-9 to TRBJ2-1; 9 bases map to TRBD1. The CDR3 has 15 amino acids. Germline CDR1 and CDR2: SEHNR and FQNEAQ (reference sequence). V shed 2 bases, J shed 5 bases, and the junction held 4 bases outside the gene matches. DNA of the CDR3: TGTGCCAGCAGCTTACGGGACAGGGCCGACAATGAGCAGTTCTTC. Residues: CASSLRDRADNEQFF.

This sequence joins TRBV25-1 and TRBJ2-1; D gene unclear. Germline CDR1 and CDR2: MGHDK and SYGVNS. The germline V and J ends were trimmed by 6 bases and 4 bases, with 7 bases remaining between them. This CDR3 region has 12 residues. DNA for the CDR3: TGTGCCAGCAGAAGGCTATACAATGAGCAGTTCTTC. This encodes CASRRLYNEQFF.

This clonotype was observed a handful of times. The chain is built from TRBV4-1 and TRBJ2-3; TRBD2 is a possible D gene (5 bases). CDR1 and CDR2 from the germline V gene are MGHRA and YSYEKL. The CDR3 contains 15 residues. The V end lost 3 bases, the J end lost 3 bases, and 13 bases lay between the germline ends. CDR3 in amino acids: CASSQEDGITDTQYF. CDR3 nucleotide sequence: TGCGCCAGCAGCCAGGAGGACGGAATAACAGATACGCAGTATTTT.

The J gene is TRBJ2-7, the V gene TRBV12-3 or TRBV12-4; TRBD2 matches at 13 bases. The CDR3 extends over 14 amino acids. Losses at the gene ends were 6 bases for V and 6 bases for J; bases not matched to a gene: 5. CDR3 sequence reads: CASSSTSGRTEQYF. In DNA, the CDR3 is TGTGCCAGCAGCTCGACTAGCGGGAGGACCGAGCAGTACTTC.